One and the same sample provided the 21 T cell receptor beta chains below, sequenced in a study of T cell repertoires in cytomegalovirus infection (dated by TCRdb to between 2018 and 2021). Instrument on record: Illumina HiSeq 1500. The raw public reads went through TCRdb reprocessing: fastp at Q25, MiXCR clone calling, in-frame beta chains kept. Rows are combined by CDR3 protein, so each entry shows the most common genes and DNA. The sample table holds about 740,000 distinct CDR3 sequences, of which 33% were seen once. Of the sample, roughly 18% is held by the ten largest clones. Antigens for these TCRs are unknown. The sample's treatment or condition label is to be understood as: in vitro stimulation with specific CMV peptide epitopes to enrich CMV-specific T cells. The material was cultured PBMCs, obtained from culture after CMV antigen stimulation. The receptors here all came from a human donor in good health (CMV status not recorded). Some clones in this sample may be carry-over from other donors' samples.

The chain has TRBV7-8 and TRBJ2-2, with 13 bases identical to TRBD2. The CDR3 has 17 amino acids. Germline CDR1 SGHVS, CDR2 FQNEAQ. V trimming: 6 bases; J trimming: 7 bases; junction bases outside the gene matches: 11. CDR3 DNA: TGTGCCAGCAGTTATAAACTAGCGGGAGGGCTTGGCGGGGAGCTGTTTTTT. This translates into CASSYKLAGGLGGELFF.

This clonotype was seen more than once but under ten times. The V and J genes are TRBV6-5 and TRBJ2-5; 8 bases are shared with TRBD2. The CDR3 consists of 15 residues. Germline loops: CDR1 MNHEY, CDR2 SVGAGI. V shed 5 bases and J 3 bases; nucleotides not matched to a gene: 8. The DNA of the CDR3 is TGTGCCAGCAGTGATTTGGGCGGGGGGAAAGAGACCCAGTACTTC. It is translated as CASSDLGGGKETQYF.

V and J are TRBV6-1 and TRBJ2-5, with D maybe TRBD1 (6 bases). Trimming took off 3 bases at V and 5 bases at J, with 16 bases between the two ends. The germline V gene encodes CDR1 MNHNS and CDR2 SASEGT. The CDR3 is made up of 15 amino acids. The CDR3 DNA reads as TGTGCCAGCAGTGAGTCACCGACAGGAACCGAGACCCAGTACTTC. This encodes CASSESPTGTETQYF.

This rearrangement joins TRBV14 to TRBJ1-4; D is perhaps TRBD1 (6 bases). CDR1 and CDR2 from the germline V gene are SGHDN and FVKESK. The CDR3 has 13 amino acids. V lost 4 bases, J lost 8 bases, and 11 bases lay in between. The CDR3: CASSRQVFEKLFF. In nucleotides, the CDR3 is TGTGCCAGCAGCCGACAGGTTTTCGAAAAACTGTTTTTT.

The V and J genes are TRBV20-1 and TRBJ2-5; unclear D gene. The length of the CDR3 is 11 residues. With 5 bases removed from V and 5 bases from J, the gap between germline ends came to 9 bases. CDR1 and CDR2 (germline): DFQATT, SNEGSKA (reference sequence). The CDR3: CSAQVQETQYF. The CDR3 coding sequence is TGCAGTGCTCAAGTTCAGGAGACCCAGTACTTC.

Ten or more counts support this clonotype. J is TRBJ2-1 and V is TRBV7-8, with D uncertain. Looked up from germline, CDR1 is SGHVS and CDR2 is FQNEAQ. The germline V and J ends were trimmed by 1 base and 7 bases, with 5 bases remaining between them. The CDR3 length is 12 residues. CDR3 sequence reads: CASSLGWNEQFF. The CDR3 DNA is TGTGCCAGCAGCTTAGGGTGGAATGAGCAGTTCTTC.

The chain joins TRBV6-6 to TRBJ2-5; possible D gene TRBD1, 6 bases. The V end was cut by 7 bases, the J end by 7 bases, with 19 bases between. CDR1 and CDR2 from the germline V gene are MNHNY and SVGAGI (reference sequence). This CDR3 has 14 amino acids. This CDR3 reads CASKGGWTQLTQYF. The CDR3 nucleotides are TGTGCCAGCAAAGGGGGATGGACGCAACTGACCCAGTACTTC.

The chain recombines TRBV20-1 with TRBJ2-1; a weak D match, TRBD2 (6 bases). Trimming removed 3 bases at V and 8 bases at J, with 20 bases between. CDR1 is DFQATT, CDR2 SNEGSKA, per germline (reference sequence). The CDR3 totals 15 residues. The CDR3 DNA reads TGCAGTGCTAGGGGTGGGGGGATTAATGGCGATGAGCAGTTCTTC. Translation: CSARGGGINGDEQFF.

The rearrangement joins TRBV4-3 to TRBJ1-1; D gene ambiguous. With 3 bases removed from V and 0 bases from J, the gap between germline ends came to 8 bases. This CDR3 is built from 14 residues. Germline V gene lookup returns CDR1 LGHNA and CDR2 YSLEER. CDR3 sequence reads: CASSHTPMNTEAFF. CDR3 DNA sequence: TGCGCCAGCAGCCATACACCCATGAACACTGAAGCTTTCTTT.

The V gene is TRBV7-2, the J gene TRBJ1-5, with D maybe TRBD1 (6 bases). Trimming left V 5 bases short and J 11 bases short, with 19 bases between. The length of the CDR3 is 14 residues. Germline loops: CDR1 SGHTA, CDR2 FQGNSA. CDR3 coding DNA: TGTGCCAGCAGCCCTGGGACGGGGGCTGGGGCCCAGCATTTT. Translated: CASSPGTGAGAQHF.

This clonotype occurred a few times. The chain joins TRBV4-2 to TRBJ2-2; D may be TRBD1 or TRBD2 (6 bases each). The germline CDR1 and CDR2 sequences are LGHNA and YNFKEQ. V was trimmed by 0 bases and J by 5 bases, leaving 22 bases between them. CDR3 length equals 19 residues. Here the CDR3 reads CASSQDGGYTGAGTGELFF. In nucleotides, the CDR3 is TGTGCCAGCAGCCAAGATGGTGGTTATACGGGGGCTGGTACCGGGGAGCTGTTTTTT.

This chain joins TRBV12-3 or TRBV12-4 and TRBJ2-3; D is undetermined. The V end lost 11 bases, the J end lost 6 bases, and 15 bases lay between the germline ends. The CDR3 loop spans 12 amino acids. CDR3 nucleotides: TGTGCCTCCGCGCCGAGTTCGGATACGCAGTATTTT. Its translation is CASAPSSDTQYF.

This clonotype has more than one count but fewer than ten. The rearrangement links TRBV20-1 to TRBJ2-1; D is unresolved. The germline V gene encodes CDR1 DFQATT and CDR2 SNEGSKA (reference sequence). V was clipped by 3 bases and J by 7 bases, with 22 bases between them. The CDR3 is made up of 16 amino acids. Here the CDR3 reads CSASAKRWPVGNEQFF. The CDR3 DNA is TGCAGTGCTAGTGCGAAGAGGTGGCCTGTCGGGAATGAGCAGTTCTTC.

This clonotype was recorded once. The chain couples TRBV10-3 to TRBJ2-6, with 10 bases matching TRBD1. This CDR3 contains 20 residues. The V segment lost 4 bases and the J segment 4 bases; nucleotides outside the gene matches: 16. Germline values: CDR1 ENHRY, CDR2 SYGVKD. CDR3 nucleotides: TGTGCCATCAGTGGGTCGACCGGGACAGGGGTGCCCTCAGGGGCCAACGTCCTGACTTTC. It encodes CAISGSTGTGVPSGANVLTF.

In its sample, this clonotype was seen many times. CDR3 bases: TGTGCCAGCAGCCCAGGGGGGTGGGGACTAGTAAGCAATGAGCAGTTCTTC. It translates to CASSPGGWGLVSNEQFF. The chain couples TRBV11-2 to TRBJ2-1; D may be TRBD2 (8 bases). The CDR3 length is 17 residues. The V end was cut by 5 bases, the J end by 6 bases, with 23 bases between. Germline V gives CDR1 SGHAT, CDR2 FQNNGV.

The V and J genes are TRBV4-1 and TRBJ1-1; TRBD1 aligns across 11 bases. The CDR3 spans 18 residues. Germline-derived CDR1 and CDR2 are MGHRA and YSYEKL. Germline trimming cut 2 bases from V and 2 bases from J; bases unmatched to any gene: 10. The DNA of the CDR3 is TGCGCCAGCAGCCAACCCCCCTATGGGACAGGGGGAAACACTGAAGCTTTCTTT. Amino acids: CASSQPPYGTGGNTEAFF.

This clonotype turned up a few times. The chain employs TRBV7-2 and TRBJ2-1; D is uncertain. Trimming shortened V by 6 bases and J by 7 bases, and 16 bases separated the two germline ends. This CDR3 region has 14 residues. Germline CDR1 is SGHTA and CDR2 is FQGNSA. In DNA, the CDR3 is TGTGCCAGCAGTCCGTTGGTAGCTGGGAATGAGCAGTTCTTC. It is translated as CASSPLVAGNEQFF.

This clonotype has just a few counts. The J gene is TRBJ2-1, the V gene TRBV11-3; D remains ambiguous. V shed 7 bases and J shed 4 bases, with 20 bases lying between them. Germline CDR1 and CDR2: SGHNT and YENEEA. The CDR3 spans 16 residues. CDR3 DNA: TGTGCCAGCAAACTCCCCGCCCCAACAGCTTACAATGAGCAGTTCTTC. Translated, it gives CASKLPAPTAYNEQFF.

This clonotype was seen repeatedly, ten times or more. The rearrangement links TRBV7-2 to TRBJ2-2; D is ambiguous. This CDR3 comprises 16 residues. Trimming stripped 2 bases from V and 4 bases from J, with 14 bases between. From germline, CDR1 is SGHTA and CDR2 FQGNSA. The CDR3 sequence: CASSLFGPTVTGELFF. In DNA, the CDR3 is TGTGCCAGCAGCTTATTCGGTCCAACTGTCACCGGGGAGCTGTTTTTT.

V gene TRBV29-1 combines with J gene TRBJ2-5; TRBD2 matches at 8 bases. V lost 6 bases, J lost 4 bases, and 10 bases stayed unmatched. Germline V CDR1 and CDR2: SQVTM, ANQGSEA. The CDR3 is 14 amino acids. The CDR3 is CSVSSGSGGETQYF. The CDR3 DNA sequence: TGCAGCGTCTCAAGCGGGAGTGGAGGAGAGACCCAGTACTTC. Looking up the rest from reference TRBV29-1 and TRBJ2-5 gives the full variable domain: SAVISQKPSRDICQRGTSLTIQCQVDSQVTMMFWYRQQPGQSLTLIATANQGSEATYESGFVIDKFPISRPNLTFSTLTVSNMSPEDSSIYLCSVSSGSGGETQYFGPGTRLLVL.

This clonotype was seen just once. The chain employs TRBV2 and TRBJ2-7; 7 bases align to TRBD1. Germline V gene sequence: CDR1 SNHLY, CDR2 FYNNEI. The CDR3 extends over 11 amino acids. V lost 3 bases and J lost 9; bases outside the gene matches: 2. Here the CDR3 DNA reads TGTGCCAGCAGTGACAGGGGGTGGCAGTACTTC. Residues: CASSDRGWQYF.